The rows below give T cell receptor beta chains drawn from one sample of a study of human T cells and chemical hapten exposure. Using its own MiXCR run on the 5' RACE reads, TCRdb lists one record per CDR3 protein. The data contain more than 140,000 distinct CDR3 sequences, 4.1% of them seen just once; the ten biggest clones take up more than 1.2%. These receptors were collected from a female donor in good health. CDR3s include the opening cysteine and the closing phenylalanine or tryptophan. The D gene is left open where the match is weak. Expanded clones get a size class; other rows say once, few or many, or leave the size out.

V: TRBV11-2; length: 14; D: TRBD2; size: .; J: TRBJ2-1; CDR3: CASKGLAGYNEQFF; DNA: TGTGCCAGCAAAGGACTAGCAGGTTACAATGAGCAGTTCTTC
V: TRBV19; length: 16; D: TRBD1; size: many; J: TRBJ2-3; CDR3: CASSDFVQGGTDTQYF; DNA: TGTGCCAGTAGTGATTTCGTGCAGGGGGGCACAGATACGCAGTATTTT
V: TRBV20-1; length: 17; D: TRBD2; size: many; J: TRBJ2-7; CDR3: CSAPGLAGGKGGREQYF; DNA: TGCAGTGCTCCGGGACTAGCGGGGGGGAAGGGTGGACGGGAGCAGTACTTC
V: TRBV7-9; length: 17; D: .; size: many; J: TRBJ2-4; CDR3: CASSLGRRNSAKNIQYF; DNA: TGTGCCAGCAGCTTAGGTCGGAGAAATTCAGCCAAAAACATTCAGTACTTC
V: TRBV5-1; length: 18; D: .; size: many; J: TRBJ2-5; CDR3: CASSLGGQTLPYQETQYF; DNA: TGCGCCAGCAGCTTGGGGGGGCAGACCCTCCCGTACCAAGAGACCCAGTACTTC
V: TRBV2; length: 15; D: TRBD2; size: many; J: TRBJ2-1; CDR3: CATGTSGGAVNEQFF; DNA: TGTGCCACTGGGACTAGCGGGGGGGCTGTCAATGAGCAGTTCTTC
V: TRBV20-1; length: 14; D: .; size: few; J: TRBJ2-3; CDR3: CSASLLTNTDTQYF; DNA: TGCAGTGCTAGTCTACTGACAAACACAGATACGCAGTATTTT
V: TRBV5-8; length: 14; D: TRBD1; size: many; J: TRBJ1-1; CDR3: CASSLMTGGIEAFF; DNA: TGTGCCAGCAGCTTGATGACAGGGGGTATCGAAGCTTTCTTT
V: TRBV6-5; length: 14; D: .; size: many; J: TRBJ1-1; CDR3: CASRFRGGSAEAFF; DNA: TGTGCCAGCAGATTCAGGGGAGGTTCTGCTGAAGCTTTCTTT
V: TRBV20-1; length: 12; D: .; size: many; J: TRBJ1-2; CDR3: CSVLDQSYGYTF; DNA: TGCAGTGTCCTGGACCAATCCTATGGCTACACCTTC
V: TRBV29-1; length: 13; D: .; size: many; J: TRBJ2-7; CDR3: CSVEGTYSYEQYF; DNA: TGCAGCGTTGAGGGAACCTACTCCTACGAGCAGTACTTC
V: TRBV14; length: 12; D: .; size: many; J: TRBJ2-1; CDR3: CASSQDYNEQFF; DNA: TGTGCCAGCAGCCAAGATTACAATGAGCAGTTCTTC
V: TRBV4-3; length: 15; D: .; size: medium-sized; J: TRBJ2-7; CDR3: CASSQAVGQPYEQYF; DNA: TGCGCCAGCAGCCAGGCGGTAGGACAGCCTTACGAGCAGTACTTC
V: TRBV15; length: 15; D: TRBD1; size: many; J: TRBJ1-1; CDR3: CATSREHRGNTEAFF; DNA: TGTGCCACCAGCAGAGAACACAGGGGGAACACTGAAGCTTTCTTT
V: TRBV4-3; length: 15; D: .; size: many; J: TRBJ2-7; CDR3: CASSQAPGGAYEQYF; DNA: TGCGCCAGCAGCCAGGCCCCGGGCGGAGCCTACGAGCAGTACTTC
V: TRBV5-5; length: 15; D: .; size: many; J: TRBJ1-1; CDR3: CASSWGGEVETEAFF; DNA: TGTGCCAGCAGCTGGGGAGGGGAAGTTGAGACTGAAGCTTTCTTT
V: TRBV28; length: 14; D: .; size: many; J: TRBJ2-5; CDR3: CASTDDRGQKTQYF; DNA: TGTGCCAGCACTGACGACAGAGGTCAAAAGACCCAGTACTTC
V: TRBV27; length: 14; D: TRBD2; size: many; J: TRBJ2-7; CDR3: CASSSRGGSDEQYF; DNA: TGTGCCAGCAGTTCACGGGGGGGCTCGGACGAGCAGTACTTC
V: TRBV7-9; length: 14; D: .; size: many; J: TRBJ2-3; CDR3: CASSLGRVPDTQYF; DNA: TGTGCCAGCAGCTTGGGGCGGGTGCCAGATACGCAGTATTTT
V: TRBV7-2; length: 16; D: .; size: many; J: TRBJ2-1; CDR3: CASSPFTSRGRIEQFF; DNA: TGTGCCAGCAGCCCCTTTACTAGCCGCGGGCGGATTGAGCAGTTCTTC
V: TRBV5-1; length: 15; D: .; size: many; J: TRBJ1-3; CDR3: CASSLEGLSGNTIYF; DNA: TGCGCCAGCAGCTTGGAGGGCCTCTCTGGAAACACCATATATTTT
V: TRBV7-9; length: 17; D: TRBD1; size: many; J: TRBJ2-2; CDR3: CASSPNPGGWSTGELFF; DNA: TGTGCCAGCAGCCCTAATCCAGGGGGCTGGAGCACCGGGGAGCTGTTTTTT
V: TRBV5-1; length: 16; D: .; size: many; J: TRBJ1-1; CDR3: CASSSGASGMNTEAFF; DNA: TGCGCCAGCAGCTCCGGAGCTTCAGGGATGAACACTGAAGCTTTCTTT